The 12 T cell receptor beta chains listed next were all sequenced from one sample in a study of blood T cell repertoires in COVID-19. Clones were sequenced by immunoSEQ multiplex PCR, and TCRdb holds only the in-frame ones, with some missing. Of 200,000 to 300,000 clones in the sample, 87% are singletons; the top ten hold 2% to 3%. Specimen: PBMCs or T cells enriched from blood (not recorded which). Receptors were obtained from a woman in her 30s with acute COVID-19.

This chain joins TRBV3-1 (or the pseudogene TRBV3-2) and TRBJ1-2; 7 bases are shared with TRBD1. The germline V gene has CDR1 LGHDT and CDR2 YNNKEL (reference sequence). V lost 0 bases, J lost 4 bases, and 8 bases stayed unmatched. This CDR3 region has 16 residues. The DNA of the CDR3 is TGTGCCAGCAGCCAAGATAAATCGGGACAGCTCTATGGCTACACCTTC. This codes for CASSQDKSGQLYGYTF.

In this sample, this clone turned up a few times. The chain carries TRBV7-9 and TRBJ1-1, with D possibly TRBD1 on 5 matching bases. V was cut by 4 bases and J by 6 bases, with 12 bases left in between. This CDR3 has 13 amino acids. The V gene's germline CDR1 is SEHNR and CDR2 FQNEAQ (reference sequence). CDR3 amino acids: CASSSTVGAEAFF. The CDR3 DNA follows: TGTGCCAGCAGCTCAACCGTAGGGGCTGAAGCTTTCTTT.

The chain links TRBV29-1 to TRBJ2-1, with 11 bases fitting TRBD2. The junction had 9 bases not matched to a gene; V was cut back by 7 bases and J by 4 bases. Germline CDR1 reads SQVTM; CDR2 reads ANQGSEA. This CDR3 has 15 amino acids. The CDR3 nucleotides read TGCAGCGGCAAGGGGGGGACTAGCGGATACAATGAGCAGTTCTTC. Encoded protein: CSGKGGTSGYNEQFF.

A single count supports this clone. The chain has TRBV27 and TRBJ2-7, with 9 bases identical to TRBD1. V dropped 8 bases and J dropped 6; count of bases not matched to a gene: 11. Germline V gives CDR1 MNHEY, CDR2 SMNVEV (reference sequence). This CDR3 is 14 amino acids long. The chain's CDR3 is CASRGQGGSSEQYF. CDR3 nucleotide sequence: TGTGCCAGCCGGGGACAGGGAGGCTCAAGCGAGCAGTACTTC.

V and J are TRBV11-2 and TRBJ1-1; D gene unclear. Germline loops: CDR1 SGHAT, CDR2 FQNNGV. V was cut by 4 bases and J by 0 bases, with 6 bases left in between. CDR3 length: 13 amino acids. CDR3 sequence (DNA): TGTGCCAGCAGCTCCGGGGTGAACACTGAAGCTTTCTTT. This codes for CASSSGVNTEAFF. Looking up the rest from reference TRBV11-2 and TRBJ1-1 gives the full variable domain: EAGVAQSPRYKIIEKRQSVAFWCNPISGHATLYWYQQILGQGPKLLIQFQNNGVVDDSQLPKDRFSAERLKGVDSTLKIQPAKLEDSAVYLCASSSGVNTEAFFGQGTRLTVV.

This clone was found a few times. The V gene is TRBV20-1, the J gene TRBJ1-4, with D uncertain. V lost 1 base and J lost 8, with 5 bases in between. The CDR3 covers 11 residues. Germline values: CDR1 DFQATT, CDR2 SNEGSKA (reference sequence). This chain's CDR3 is CSARVKEKLFF. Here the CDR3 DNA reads TGCAGTGCTAGAGTCAAAGAAAAACTGTTTTTT.

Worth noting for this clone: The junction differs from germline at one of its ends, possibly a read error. CDR3 sequence reads: CASSLAVNRPQHF. DNA of the CDR3: TGTGCCAGCAGTTTGGCCGTAAATCGGCCCCAGCATTTT. This chain links TRBV12-3 or TRBV12-4 with TRBJ1-5; D unresolved. The CDR3 has 13 amino acids.

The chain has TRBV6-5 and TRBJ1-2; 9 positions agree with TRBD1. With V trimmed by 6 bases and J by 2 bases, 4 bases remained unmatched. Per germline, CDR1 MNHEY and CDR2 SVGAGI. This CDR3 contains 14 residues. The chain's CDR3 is CASRRDRANYGYTF. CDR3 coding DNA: TGTGCCAGCAGACGGGACAGGGCGAACTATGGCTACACCTTC.

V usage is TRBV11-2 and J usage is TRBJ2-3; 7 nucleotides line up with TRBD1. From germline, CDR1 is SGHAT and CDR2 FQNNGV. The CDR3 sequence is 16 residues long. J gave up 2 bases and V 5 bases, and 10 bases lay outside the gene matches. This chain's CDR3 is CASSPPTGSTTDTQYF. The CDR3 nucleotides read TGTGCCAGCAGCCCCCCGACAGGGTCCACCACAGATACGCAGTATTTT. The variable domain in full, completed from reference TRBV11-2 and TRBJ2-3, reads EAGVAQSPRYKIIEKRQSVAFWCNPISGHATLYWYQQILGQGPKLLIQFQNNGVVDDSQLPKDRFSAERLKGVDSTLKIQPAKLEDSAVYLCASSPPTGSTTDTQYFGPGTRLTVL.

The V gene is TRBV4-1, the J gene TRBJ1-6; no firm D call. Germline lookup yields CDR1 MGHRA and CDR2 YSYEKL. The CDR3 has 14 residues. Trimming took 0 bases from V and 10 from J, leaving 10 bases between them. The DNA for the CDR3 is TGCGCCAGCAGCCAAGAAAGAGAGCGATCACCCCTCCACTTT. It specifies CASSQERERSPLHF.

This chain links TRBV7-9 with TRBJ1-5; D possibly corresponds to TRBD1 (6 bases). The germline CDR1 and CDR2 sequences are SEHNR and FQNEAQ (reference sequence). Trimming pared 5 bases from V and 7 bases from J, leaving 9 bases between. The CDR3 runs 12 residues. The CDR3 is CASSPGHQPQHF. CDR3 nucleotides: TGTGCCAGCAGCCCGGGACACCAGCCCCAGCATTTT. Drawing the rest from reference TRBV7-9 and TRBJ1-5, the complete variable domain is DTGVSQNPRHKITKRGQNVTFRCDPISEHNRLYWYRQTLGQGPEFLTYFQNEAQLEKSRLLSDRFSAERPKGSFSTLEIQRTEQGDSAMYLCASSPGHQPQHFGDGTRLSIL.

CDR3 sequence: CASDRGGQGNEKLFF. The CDR3 coding sequence is TGTGCCAGCGACCGGGGGGGACAGGGAAATGAAAAACTGTTTTTT. V gene TRBV7-9 combines with J gene TRBJ1-4, with TRBD1 matching over 9 bases. V was pared by 8 bases and J by 5 bases, with 9 bases of the junction left unmatched. The V gene's germline CDR1 is SEHNR and CDR2 FQNEAQ (reference sequence). The CDR3 is made up of 15 amino acids.